This is a list of T cell receptor beta chains from one sample in a study of PD-L1 blockade in urothelial cancer. Here immunoSEQ multiplex PCR was the method, and the copy in TCRdb shows in-frame clones only, minus some. This repertoire shows about 52,000 clones, around 77% found once; its top ten account for approximately 3.3%. The sequenced sample was PBMCs, obtained around atezolizumab (anti-PD-L1) treatment. The receptor source for this set is a man between 65 and 80 years old with urothelial cancer. Both conserved end residues are part of each CDR3. The D gene is left open where the match is weak. Size values are once, few and many counts, or a class for expanded clones, and some rows have none.

v_call: TRBV11-3
clone_size: -
d_call: TRBD2
j_call: TRBJ2-3
cdr3_nt: TGTGCCAGCAGCTTTTCATGGCTAGCGGGAGCGGAAGATACGCAGTATTTT
cdr3_aa: CASSFSWLAGAEDTQYF

v_call: TRBV6-1
clone_size: -
d_call: -
j_call: TRBJ2-5
cdr3_nt: TGTGCCAGCAGTCTTTCGTTCAGGTTGGAGACCCAGTACTTC
cdr3_aa: CASSLSFRLETQYF

v_call: TRBV11-2
clone_size: -
d_call: TRBD1
j_call: TRBJ2-3
cdr3_nt: TGTGCCAGCAGCAAGGGACAGGTACCAGATACGCAGTATTTT
cdr3_aa: CASSKGQVPDTQYF

v_call: TRBV19
clone_size: -
d_call: TRBD1
j_call: TRBJ2-7
cdr3_nt: TGTGCCAGTAGTATGGGACAGGGGGCCCCTCCGTTGTACGAGCAGTACTTC
cdr3_aa: CASSMGQGAPPLYEQYF

v_call: TRBV12-5
clone_size: -
d_call: -
j_call: TRBJ1-5
cdr3_nt: TGTGCTAGTGGACCGGGACAAAATCAGCCCCAGCATTTT
cdr3_aa: CASGPGQNQPQHF

v_call: TRBV7-6
clone_size: once
d_call: TRBD2
j_call: TRBJ2-7
cdr3_nt: TGTGCCAGCAGCTTAAGTAGCGGGAACTACGAGCAGTACTTC
cdr3_aa: CASSLSSGNYEQYF

v_call: TRBV6-1
clone_size: -
d_call: TRBD2
j_call: TRBJ2-3
cdr3_nt: TGTGCCAGCACCCGACTAGCGGGAGGGACAGATACGCAGTATTTT
cdr3_aa: CASTRLAGGTDTQYF

v_call: TRBV27
clone_size: -
d_call: TRBD1
j_call: TRBJ1-5
cdr3_nt: TGTGCCAGCAGTCCACAGGGGGCCTATAGCAATCAGCCCCAGCATTTT
cdr3_aa: CASSPQGAYSNQPQHF

v_call: TRBV4-1
clone_size: -
d_call: -
j_call: TRBJ2-3
cdr3_nt: TGCGCCAGCAGCCTAAGGGGGGGCGATACGCAGTATTTT
cdr3_aa: CASSLRGGDTQYF

v_call: TRBV4-2
clone_size: -
d_call: -
j_call: TRBJ2-2
cdr3_nt: TGTGCCAGCAGCCAAGATCTACGGGAGAACACCGGGGAGCTGTTTTTT
cdr3_aa: CASSQDLRENTGELFF

v_call: TRBV4-3
clone_size: -
d_call: -
j_call: TRBJ2-2
cdr3_nt: TGCGCCAGCAGCCAAGCTCTCGGGGAGCTGTTTTTT
cdr3_aa: CASSQALGELFF

v_call: TRBV12-5
clone_size: -
d_call: -
j_call: TRBJ1-5
cdr3_nt: TGTGCTAGTGGGGGTGGAGGGCCCAATCAGCCCCAGCATTTT
cdr3_aa: CASGGGGPNQPQHF

v_call: TRBV5-6
clone_size: -
d_call: -
j_call: TRBJ2-7
cdr3_nt: TGTGCCAGCAGCTTGGAGGTGGGGGCAGAGCAGTACTTC
cdr3_aa: CASSLEVGAEQYF

v_call: TRBV5-4
clone_size: few
d_call: -
j_call: TRBJ2-2
cdr3_nt: TGTGCCAGCAGCTTGGTTACTAACACCGGGGAGCTGTTTTTT
cdr3_aa: CASSLVTNTGELFF

v_call: TRBV27
clone_size: -
d_call: TRBD1
j_call: TRBJ1-5
cdr3_nt: TGTGCCAGCAGCCGGACAGGTAGCAATCAGCCCCAGCATTTT
cdr3_aa: CASSRTGSNQPQHF

v_call: TRBV2
clone_size: -
d_call: -
j_call: TRBJ1-1
cdr3_nt: TGTGCCAGCAGTGGCCCCGGGCGGGCTGAAGCTTTCTTT
cdr3_aa: CASSGPGRAEAFF

v_call: TRBV19
clone_size: -
d_call: TRBD1
j_call: TRBJ1-2
cdr3_nt: TGTGCCAGTTCACCCAACAGGGGGAATATCACCTTC
cdr3_aa: CASSPNRGNITF

v_call: TRBV18
clone_size: -
d_call: -
j_call: TRBJ2-7
cdr3_nt: TGTGCCAGCTCACCACCGAGCGCGAGCTCCTACGAGCAGTACTTC
cdr3_aa: CASSPPSASSYEQYF

v_call: TRBV9
clone_size: -
d_call: -
j_call: TRBJ2-3
cdr3_nt: TGTGCCAGCAGCGTAGGAGTTAGCGGAAGCACAGATACGCAGTATTTT
cdr3_aa: CASSVGVSGSTDTQYF

v_call: TRBV10-3
clone_size: -
d_call: -
j_call: TRBJ2-1
cdr3_nt: TGTGCCATCAGTGAGCCCCGACAACCCAATGAGCAGTTCTTC
cdr3_aa: CAISEPRQPNEQFF

v_call: TRBV2
clone_size: -
d_call: TRBD1
j_call: TRBJ1-2
cdr3_nt: TGTGCCAGCAGGGGGACAGGGTCCTATGGCTACACCTTC
cdr3_aa: CASRGTGSYGYTF

v_call: TRBV5-6
clone_size: -
d_call: -
j_call: TRBJ1-1
cdr3_nt: TGTGCCAGCAGCTTCGTGACAGGACTTGAAGCTTTCTTT
cdr3_aa: CASSFVTGLEAFF

v_call: TRBV28
clone_size: -
d_call: -
j_call: TRBJ1-5
cdr3_nt: TGTGCCAGCACTCCCACTCGAGGGCCCCAGCATTTT
cdr3_aa: CASTPTRGPQHF

v_call: TRBV7-3
clone_size: -
d_call: -
j_call: TRBJ2-2
cdr3_nt: TGTGCCAGCAGCTTGACAGTTAGTACCGGGGAGCTGTTTTTT
cdr3_aa: CASSLTVSTGELFF

v_call: TRBV6-6
clone_size: -
d_call: -
j_call: TRBJ2-7
cdr3_nt: TGTGCCAGCAACCCTGGGGGGGGCAGGAACGAGCAGTACTTC
cdr3_aa: CASNPGGGRNEQYF

v_call: TRBV15
clone_size: -
d_call: -
j_call: TRBJ2-5
cdr3_nt: TGTGCCACCAGCAGAGGACTAAAAGAGACCCAGTACTTC
cdr3_aa: CATSRGLKETQYF

v_call: TRBV5-1
clone_size: -
d_call: -
j_call: TRBJ1-1
cdr3_nt: TGCGCCAGCAGGGCCGACATCATGAACACTGAAGCTTTCTTT
cdr3_aa: CASRADIMNTEAFF

v_call: TRBV9
clone_size: -
d_call: -
j_call: TRBJ2-3
cdr3_nt: TGTGCCAGCAGCGTCAGGACACTCAGCACAGATACGCAGTATTTT
cdr3_aa: CASSVRTLSTDTQYF

v_call: TRBV7-9
clone_size: -
d_call: -
j_call: TRBJ2-3
cdr3_nt: TGTGCCAGCAGCTTGGACGGGATAAGCACAGATACGCAGTATTTT
cdr3_aa: CASSLDGISTDTQYF

v_call: TRBV2
clone_size: -
d_call: TRBD1
j_call: TRBJ1-1
cdr3_nt: TGTGCCAGCAGTGAAGGGGGGACAGGGTCGAACACTGAAGCTTTCTTT
cdr3_aa: CASSEGGTGSNTEAFF

v_call: TRBV30
clone_size: -
d_call: TRBD1
j_call: TRBJ1-2
cdr3_nt: TGTGCCTGGACAACACAGGGGTCCGCAGGCTACACCTTC
cdr3_aa: CAWTTQGSAGYTF

v_call: TRBV7-8
clone_size: -
d_call: -
j_call: TRBJ2-3
cdr3_nt: TGTGCCAGCAGCTTAGGTCCTAGCGCCGGCACAGATACGCAGTATTTT
cdr3_aa: CASSLGPSAGTDTQYF

v_call: TRBV11-1
clone_size: -
d_call: -
j_call: TRBJ2-4
cdr3_nt: TGTGCCAGCAGCTCCCGGTCGGCAGGGAATCCCAAAAACATTCAGTACTTC
cdr3_aa: CASSSRSAGNPKNIQYF

v_call: TRBV4-3
clone_size: -
d_call: -
j_call: TRBJ1-3
cdr3_nt: TGCGCCAGCAGCCAAGACGACCAGGGGACCGAATTCTCTGGAAACACCATATATTTT
cdr3_aa: CASSQDDQGTEFSGNTIYF

v_call: TRBV5-1
clone_size: -
d_call: -
j_call: TRBJ2-7
cdr3_nt: TGCGCCAGCAGGAACGGTAGGACTTTAACATCCTACGAGCAGTACTTC
cdr3_aa: CASRNGRTLTSYEQYF

v_call: TRBV5-4
clone_size: -
d_call: -
j_call: TRBJ2-3
cdr3_nt: TGTGCCAGCAGCTTGGCCGGGGGACCCACAGATACGCAGTATTTT
cdr3_aa: CASSLAGGPTDTQYF

v_call: TRBV28
clone_size: -
d_call: TRBD2
j_call: TRBJ2-3
cdr3_nt: TGTGCCACCTCTAGGGGCGGGAGGAGGACGCAGTATTTT
cdr3_aa: CATSRGGRRTQYF

v_call: TRBV11-3
clone_size: once
d_call: TRBD2
j_call: TRBJ2-7
cdr3_nt: TGTGCCAGCAGCTATATGGGGGGGGTTTACGAGCAGTACTTC
cdr3_aa: CASSYMGGVYEQYF

v_call: TRBV7-3
clone_size: -
d_call: -
j_call: TRBJ2-5
cdr3_nt: TGTGCCAGCAGCTTAAGGGGGCAGGGCGGCCCTCACCAAGAGACCCAGTACTTC
cdr3_aa: CASSLRGQGGPHQETQYF

v_call: TRBV29-1
clone_size: few
d_call: -
j_call: TRBJ1-1
cdr3_nt: TGCAGCGTTACCTCAGGGGCGACTGAAGCTTTCTTT
cdr3_aa: CSVTSGATEAFF

v_call: TRBV29-1
clone_size: -
d_call: -
j_call: TRBJ1-3
cdr3_nt: TGCAGCGTTGAAGGGACAGCCTCTGGAAACATCATATATTTT
cdr3_aa: CSVEGTASGNIIYF

v_call: TRBV28
clone_size: once
d_call: -
j_call: TRBJ2-7
cdr3_nt: TGTGCCAGCAGTTTATATGTAGTCAACGAGCAGTACTTC
cdr3_aa: CASSLYVVNEQYF

v_call: TRBV19
clone_size: -
d_call: -
j_call: TRBJ1-2
cdr3_nt: TGTGCCAGTAGTAAGCATTATGGCTACACCTTC
cdr3_aa: CASSKHYGYTF

v_call: TRBV15
clone_size: -
d_call: -
j_call: TRBJ1-5
cdr3_nt: TGTGCCACCAGCAGAGATCAGAGGAGCAATCAGCCCCAGCATTTT
cdr3_aa: CATSRDQRSNQPQHF

v_call: TRBV12-5
clone_size: once
d_call: TRBD1
j_call: TRBJ2-7
cdr3_nt: TGTGCTAGTGGTTTGGGATACAGGGGTACCTACGAGCAGTACTTC
cdr3_aa: CASGLGYRGTYEQYF

v_call: TRBV27
clone_size: once
d_call: -
j_call: TRBJ1-5
cdr3_nt: TGTGCCAGCAGTTCCCTGAAAGGGGGAACAGGCAGCAATCAGCCCCAGCATTTT
cdr3_aa: CASSSLKGGTGSNQPQHF

v_call: TRBV28
clone_size: -
d_call: TRBD1
j_call: TRBJ1-4
cdr3_nt: TGTGCCAGCAGTTTCCGGACAGGGGGCTATGAAAAACTGTTTTTT
cdr3_aa: CASSFRTGGYEKLFF

v_call: TRBV4-3
clone_size: -
d_call: -
j_call: TRBJ2-3
cdr3_nt: TGCGCCAGCAGCCAAGAAGCAAGAGGTAGCACAGATACGCAGTATTTT
cdr3_aa: CASSQEARGSTDTQYF

v_call: TRBV5-5
clone_size: -
d_call: TRBD1
j_call: TRBJ1-6
cdr3_nt: TGTGCCAGCAGCTTTTCGGCAAGCGGCGGGACAGGGAACTCACCCCTCCACTTT
cdr3_aa: CASSFSASGGTGNSPLHF

v_call: TRBV4-1
clone_size: -
d_call: -
j_call: TRBJ2-6
cdr3_nt: TGCGCCAGCAGCCAAGATTTTTTGGGGAGCTCTGGGGCCAACGTCCTGACTTTC
cdr3_aa: CASSQDFLGSSGANVLTF

v_call: TRBV10-3
clone_size: -
d_call: -
j_call: TRBJ1-1
cdr3_nt: TGTGCCATCAGTGATTCGGGGTCCATGAACACTGAAGCTTTCTTT
cdr3_aa: CAISDSGSMNTEAFF